This T cell receptor beta chain was obtained from a study of T cell responses to AZD1222 COVID-19 vaccine (dated by TCRdb to 2020 to 2023). Regarding the research as a whole: AZD1222 recipients given second doses at about 4 weeks or at about 12 weeks were pooled, since spike-specific TCR depth and breadth were not found to differ between the two schedules. A total of 233 trial participants underwent TCR sequencing, of whom some 210 received two doses of AZD1222 and roughly 25 received two doses of the MenACWY control vaccine. Trial participants were enrolled by age into 18-55, 56-69 and 70-plus year subgroups, with approximately 150, 30 and 60 TCR-sequenced participants respectively. Study-level results and caveats: Most participants were white British and females outnumbered males, and the authors suggested that clonal diversity may have been underestimated. In the small 56-69-year group, the increase in depth fell short of significance, most likely because of low power. Reportedly, almost half of the unique spike-specific TCRs recognized epitopes lying outside the regions that are mutated in the B.1.351 and B.1.1.7 variants. Because no samples from the day 14 peak response were available, repertoires could be characterized only after the peak T cell response. Spike-specific TCR breadth and depth rose significantly after two AZD1222 doses compared with day 0 and with MenACWY recipients. Conclusions about previously exposed vaccinees were limited because only six AZD1222 recipients were SARS-CoV-2 seropositive at baseline. The vaccine-associated CD4 TCRs covered the entire spike protein, and the dominant responses fell in regions 160-218 and 743-854.

The CDR3 regions of human TCRbeta chains were analyzed by immunosequencing. Processing in the source paper ran as follows. Repertoire TCRs were matched against a reference library of SARS-CoV-2-specific TCRs generated with the MIRA antigen-specificity platform. Breadth was defined as the fraction of unique TCRs that were SARS-CoV-2-associated. Depth was defined as the fraction of total T cells that were SARS-CoV-2-associated. Each spike-specific TCR was assigned to its reactive spike region and to a CD4 or CD8 class using the MIRA data. Log10-transformed breadth and depth values were compared by one-way ANOVA with Sidak's multiple comparisons tests. Sourced from immuneACCESS, this table was stored by TCRdb with only in-frame sequences that have V and J called. A share of the clones is absent; for the studies checked, an unresolved V gene accounts for under half, and the remainder has no known explanation. V and J calls and clone size come straight from that table; D and trimming were deduced from the DNA. Across this sample there are more than 100,000 clones, with approximately 90% seen only once. The top ten clonotypes cover approximately 8.4% of the sample.

The germline V gene provides CDR1 SNHLY and CDR2 FYNNEI. V is pared back by 6 bases and J by 2 bases, with 10 bases lying between the germline termini. Counted from cysteine to phenylalanine, this CDR3 has 13 amino acids. The read is trimmed to its CDR3 DNA, 39 bases read in frame from base 1. Notes on this clone: Its antigen is currently not known. No much larger clone is present one base from it, and per-base qualities are unavailable.

Sample time point, as interpreted from the label and publication: baseline before first vaccination. Vaccinee samples came from UK trials COV001 and COV002, including a single-blind randomized controlled phase 2/3 trial of AZD1222 (ChAdOx1 nCoV-19) in healthy adults. For TCRbeta chain sequencing, PBMC samples were collected from trial participants at day 0 and at day 28 after the second dose. Rearrangement joined TRBV2 to TRBJ1-1; the D gene identity is not certain. This specimen was peripheral blood, taken on day 0 of AZD1222 vaccination. This clonotype originated in an adult in good health. In nucleotides, the sequence is TGTGCCAGCAGCCACGAGACCAACACTGAAGCTTTCTTT. Translation gives CASSHETNTEAFF.